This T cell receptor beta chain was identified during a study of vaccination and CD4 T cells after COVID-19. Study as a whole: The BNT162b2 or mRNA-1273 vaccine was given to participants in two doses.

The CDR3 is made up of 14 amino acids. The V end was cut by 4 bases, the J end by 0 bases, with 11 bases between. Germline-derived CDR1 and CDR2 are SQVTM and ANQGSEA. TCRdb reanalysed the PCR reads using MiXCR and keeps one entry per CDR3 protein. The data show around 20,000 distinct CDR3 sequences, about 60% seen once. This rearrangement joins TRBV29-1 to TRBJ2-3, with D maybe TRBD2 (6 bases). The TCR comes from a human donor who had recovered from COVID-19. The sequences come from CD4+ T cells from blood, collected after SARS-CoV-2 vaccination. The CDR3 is CSVGSGLSTDTQYF. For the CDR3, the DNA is TGCAGCGTTGGTTCGGGACTGAGCACAGATACGCAGTATTTT.